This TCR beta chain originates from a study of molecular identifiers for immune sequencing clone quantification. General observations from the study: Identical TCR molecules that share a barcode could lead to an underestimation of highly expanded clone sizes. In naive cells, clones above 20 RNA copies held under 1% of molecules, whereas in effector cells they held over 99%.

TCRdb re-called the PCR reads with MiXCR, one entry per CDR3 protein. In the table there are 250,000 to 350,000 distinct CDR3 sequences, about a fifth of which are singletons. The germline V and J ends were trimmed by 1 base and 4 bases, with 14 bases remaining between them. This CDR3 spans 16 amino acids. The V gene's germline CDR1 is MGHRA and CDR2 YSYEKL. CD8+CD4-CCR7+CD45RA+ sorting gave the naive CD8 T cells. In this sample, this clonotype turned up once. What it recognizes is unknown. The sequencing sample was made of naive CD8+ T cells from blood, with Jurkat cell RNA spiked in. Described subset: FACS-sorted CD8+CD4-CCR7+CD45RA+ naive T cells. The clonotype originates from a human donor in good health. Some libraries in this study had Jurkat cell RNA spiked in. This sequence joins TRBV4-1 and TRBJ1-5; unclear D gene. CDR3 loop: CASSQAFPTSNQPQHF. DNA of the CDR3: TGCGCCAGCAGCCAAGCCTTTCCAACGTCGAATCAGCCCCAGCATTTT.